The T cell receptor beta chain described here comes from a study of technical replicates of blood from several donors. Germline V gene lookup returns CDR1 LNHDA and CDR2 SQIVND (reference sequence). The CDR3 covers 20 residues. V gave up 3 bases and J gave up 1 base; unmatched junction bases: 18. Profiled with immunoSEQ multiplex PCR; TCRdb holds only in-frame clones, not every one. The sample has roughly 15,000 clones; around 90% are singletons. The sequence was collected from a human donor in good health. The V call is TRBV19, the J call TRBJ1-5; 7 nucleotides agree with TRBD1. The sample consisted of PBMCs. This CDR3 reads CASSIRGAGLGARSNQPQHF. CDR3 nucleotides: TGTGCCAGTAGTATCAGGGGGGCTGGTTTAGGGGCGAGGAGCAATCAGCCCCAGCATTTT.